One and the same sample provided the 10 T cell receptor beta chains below, sequenced in a study of OX40 agonist ivuxolimab in advanced cancers. The table came from immunoSEQ multiplex PCR; TCRdb's copy has only in-frame clones and leaves some out. The data hold 75,000 to 95,000 clones, with about 89% observed a single time. This specimen consisted of CD4+ or CD8+ T cells sorted from blood, obtained in a trial of the OX40 agonist ivuxolimab. The receptors come from an adult with an advanced solid tumor such as melanoma, head and neck, liver or kidney cancer.

V usage is TRBV7-9 and J usage is TRBJ2-5; tentatively, D is TRBD2 (6 bases). The germline V gene encodes CDR1 SEHNR and CDR2 FQNEAQ (reference sequence). This CDR3 spans 14 amino acids. V was clipped by 5 bases and J by 3 bases, with 13 bases between them. The CDR3 DNA reads TGTGCCAGCAGCCAAGGGTGGAGGGAAGAGACCCAGTACTTC. This encodes CASSQGWREETQYF.

V and J are TRBV5-4 and TRBJ1-1, with a possible D match to TRBD1 (5 bases). Trimming stripped 6 bases from V and 3 bases from J, with 9 bases between. Germline lookup yields CDR1 SGHNT and CDR2 YYREEE (reference sequence). CDR3 length: 12 residues. Here the CDR3 reads CASTLGDTEAFF. The CDR3 DNA follows: TGTGCCAGCACTTTAGGGGACACTGAAGCTTTCTTT.

The chain uses TRBV9 and TRBJ2-7; 14 nucleotides line up with TRBD2. Per germline, CDR1 SGDLS and CDR2 YYNGEE. V was pared by 3 bases and J by 9 bases, with 5 bases of the junction left unmatched. The CDR3 contains 14 residues. The CDR3 sequence: CASSAGLAGGTQYF. Written as DNA, the CDR3 is TGTGCCAGCAGCGCCGGACTAGCGGGAGGAACGCAGTACTTC.

The chain uses TRBV5-1 and TRBJ1-2; 10 bases match TRBD1. Germline CDR1 reads SGHRS; CDR2 reads YFSETQ. The trim removed 1 base at V and 6 bases at J, leaving 3 bases unmatched. The CDR3 has 14 amino acids. In nucleotides, the CDR3 is TGCGCCAGCAGCTTGAGGGGGACAGGGGATGGCTACACCTTC. This encodes CASSLRGTGDGYTF.

V is TRBV9 and J is TRBJ2-3; D possibly corresponds to TRBD1 (7 bases). Per germline, CDR1 SGDLS and CDR2 YYNGEE. The CDR3 runs 15 residues. Trimming shortened V by 6 bases and J by 3 bases, and 17 bases separated the two germline ends. CDR3 protein: CASTAGGFGTDTQYF. CDR3 nucleotide sequence: TGTGCCAGCACCGCAGGGGGGTTCGGGACAGATACGCAGTATTTT.

The chain employs TRBV27 and TRBJ2-1, with 8 nucleotides matching TRBD2. Trimming cost V 2 bases and J 6 bases; bases outside gene matches: 6. The CDR3 sequence is 15 residues long. Germline-derived CDR1 and CDR2 are MNHEY and SMNVEV (reference sequence). The CDR3 here is CASSLNAGGGNEQFF. CDR3 DNA: TGTGCCAGCAGTTTAAACGCGGGGGGCGGCAATGAGCAGTTCTTC.

The chain joins TRBV5-1 to TRBJ2-3; D gene uncertain. The germline V gene has CDR1 SGHRS and CDR2 YFSETQ. Between the trimmed V and J ends, which lost 3 bases and 5 bases, there was a span of 16 bases. This CDR3 is built from 15 residues. The CDR3 protein is CASSSGPSGGDTQYF. CDR3 nucleotides: TGCGCCAGCAGCTCCGGACCGAGTGGTGGAGATACGCAGTATTTT.

V is TRBV18 and J is TRBJ1-2, with D hard to call. The germline CDR1 and CDR2 sequences are KGHSH and LQKENI. V shed 1 base and J shed 2 bases, with 5 bases lying between them. The CDR3 has 13 amino acids. DNA for the CDR3: TGTGCCAGCTCACCACGGGGAAACTATGGCTACACCTTC. Its protein product is CASSPRGNYGYTF.

V usage is TRBV6-1 and J usage is TRBJ1-5; unclear D gene. Trimming pared 1 base from V and 0 bases from J, leaving 7 bases between. The V gene's germline CDR1 is MNHNS and CDR2 SASEGT. The CDR3 runs 15 residues. CDR3 sequence (DNA): TGTGCCAGCAGTGAAGTTCACAGTAGCAATCAGCCCCAGCATTTT. As protein: CASSEVHSSNQPQHF.

This sequence joins TRBV9 and TRBJ2-2, with 10 bases identical to TRBD2. Unmatched junction bases numbered 17, after V lost 4 bases and J lost 8 bases. CDR1 and CDR2 (germline): SGDLS, YYNGEE. CDR3 length: 18 amino acids. CDR3 sequence reads: CASSPSTSGAFLRGELFF. In nucleotides, the CDR3 is TGTGCCAGCAGCCCATCAACTAGCGGGGCCTTTCTAAGGGGGGAGCTGTTTTTT.